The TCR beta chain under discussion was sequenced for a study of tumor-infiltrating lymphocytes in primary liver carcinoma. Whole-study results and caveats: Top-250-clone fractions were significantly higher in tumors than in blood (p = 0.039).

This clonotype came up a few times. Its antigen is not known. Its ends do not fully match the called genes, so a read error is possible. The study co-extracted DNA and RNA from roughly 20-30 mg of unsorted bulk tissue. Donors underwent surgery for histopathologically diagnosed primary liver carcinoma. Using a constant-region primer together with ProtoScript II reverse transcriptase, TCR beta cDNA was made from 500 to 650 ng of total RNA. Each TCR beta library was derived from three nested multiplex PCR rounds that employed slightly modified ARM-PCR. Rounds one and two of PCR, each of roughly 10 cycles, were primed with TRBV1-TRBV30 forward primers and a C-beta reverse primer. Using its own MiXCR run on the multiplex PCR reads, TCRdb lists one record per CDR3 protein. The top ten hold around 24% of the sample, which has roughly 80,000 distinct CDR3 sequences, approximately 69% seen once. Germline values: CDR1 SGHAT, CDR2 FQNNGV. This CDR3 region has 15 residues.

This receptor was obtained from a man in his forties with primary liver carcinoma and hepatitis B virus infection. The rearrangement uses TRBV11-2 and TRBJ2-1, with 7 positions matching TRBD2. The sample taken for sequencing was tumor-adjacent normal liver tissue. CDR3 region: CANSFSGPLDNEQFF. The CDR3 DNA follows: TGTGCCAACAGCTTTAGCGGGCCACTAGACAATGAGCAGTTCTTC.